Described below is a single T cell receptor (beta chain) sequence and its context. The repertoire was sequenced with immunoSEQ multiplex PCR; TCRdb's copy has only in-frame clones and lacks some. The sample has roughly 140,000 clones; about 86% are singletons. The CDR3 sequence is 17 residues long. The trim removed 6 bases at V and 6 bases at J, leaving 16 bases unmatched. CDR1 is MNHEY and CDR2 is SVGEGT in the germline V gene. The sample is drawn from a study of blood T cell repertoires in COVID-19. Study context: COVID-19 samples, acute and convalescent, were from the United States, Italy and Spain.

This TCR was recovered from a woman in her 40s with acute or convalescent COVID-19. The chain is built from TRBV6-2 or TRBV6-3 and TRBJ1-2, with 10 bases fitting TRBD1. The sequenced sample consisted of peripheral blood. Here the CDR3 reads CASSPDRGRSIFHGYTF. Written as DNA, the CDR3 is TGTGCCAGCAGCCCTGACAGGGGGCGGTCTATTTTCCATGGCTACACCTTC.